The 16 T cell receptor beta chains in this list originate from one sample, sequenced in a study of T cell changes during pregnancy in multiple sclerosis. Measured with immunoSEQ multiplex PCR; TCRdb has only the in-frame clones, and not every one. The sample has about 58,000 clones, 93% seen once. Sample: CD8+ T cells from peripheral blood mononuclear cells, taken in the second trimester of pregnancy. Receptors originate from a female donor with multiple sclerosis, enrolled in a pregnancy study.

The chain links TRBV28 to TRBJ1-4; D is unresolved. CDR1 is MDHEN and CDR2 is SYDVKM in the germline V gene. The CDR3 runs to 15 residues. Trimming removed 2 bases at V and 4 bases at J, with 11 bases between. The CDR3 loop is CASSLLARNNEKLFF. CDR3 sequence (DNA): TGTGCCAGCAGTTTACTGGCCAGAAATAATGAAAAACTGTTTTTT.

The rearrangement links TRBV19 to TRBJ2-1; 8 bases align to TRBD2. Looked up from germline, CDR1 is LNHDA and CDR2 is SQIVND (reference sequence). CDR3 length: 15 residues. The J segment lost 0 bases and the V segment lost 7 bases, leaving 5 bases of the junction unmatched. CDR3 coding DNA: TGTGCCAGTACCCTAAGCGGGAGCTCCTACAATGAGCAGTTCTTC. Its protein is CASTLSGSSYNEQFF.

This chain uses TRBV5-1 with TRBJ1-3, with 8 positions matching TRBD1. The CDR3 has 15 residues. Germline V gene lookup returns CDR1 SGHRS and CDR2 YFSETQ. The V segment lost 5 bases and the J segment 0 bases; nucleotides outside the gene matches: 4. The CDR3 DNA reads TGCGCCAGCAGACCCGGACAGGGCTCTGGAAACACCATATATTTT. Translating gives CASRPGQGSGNTIYF. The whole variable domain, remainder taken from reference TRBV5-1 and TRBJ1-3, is KAGVTQTPRYLIKTRGQQVTLSCSPISGHRSVSWYQQTPGQGLQFLFEYFSETQRNKGNFPGRFSGRQFSNSRSEMNVSTLELGDSALYLCASRPGQGSGNTIYFGEGSWLTVV.

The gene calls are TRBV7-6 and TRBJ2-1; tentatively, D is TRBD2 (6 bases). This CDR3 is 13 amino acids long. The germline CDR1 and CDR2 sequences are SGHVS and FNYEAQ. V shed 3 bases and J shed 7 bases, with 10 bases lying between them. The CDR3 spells CASSFRLVNEQFF. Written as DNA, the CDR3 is TGTGCCAGCAGCTTCCGACTAGTTAATGAGCAGTTCTTC.

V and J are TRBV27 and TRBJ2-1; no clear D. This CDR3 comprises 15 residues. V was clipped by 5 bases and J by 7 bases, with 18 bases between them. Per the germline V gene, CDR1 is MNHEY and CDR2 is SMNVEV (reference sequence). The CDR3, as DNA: TGTGCCAGCAGTATCCCCCTGGTAAGCGTTAATGAGCAGTTCTTC. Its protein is CASSIPLVSVNEQFF.

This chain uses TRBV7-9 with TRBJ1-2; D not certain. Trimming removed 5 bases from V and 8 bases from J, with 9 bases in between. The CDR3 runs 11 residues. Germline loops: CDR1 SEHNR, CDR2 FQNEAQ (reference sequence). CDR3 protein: CASSLENGYTF. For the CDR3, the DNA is TGTGCCAGCAGCCTCGAGAACGGCTACACCTTC.

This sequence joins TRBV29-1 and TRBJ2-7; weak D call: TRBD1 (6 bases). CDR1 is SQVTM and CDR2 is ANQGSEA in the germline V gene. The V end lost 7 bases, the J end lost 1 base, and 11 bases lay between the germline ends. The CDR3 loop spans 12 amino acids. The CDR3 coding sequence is TGCAGCGCCCGGGACAAGTCCTACGAGCAGTACTTC. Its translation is CSARDKSYEQYF.

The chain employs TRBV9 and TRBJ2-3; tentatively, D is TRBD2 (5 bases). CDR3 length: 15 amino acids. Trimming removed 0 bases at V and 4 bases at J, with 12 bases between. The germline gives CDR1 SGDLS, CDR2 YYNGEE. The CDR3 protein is CASSVAGNGADTQYF. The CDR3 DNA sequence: TGTGCCAGCAGCGTAGCCGGGAACGGAGCAGATACGCAGTATTTT.

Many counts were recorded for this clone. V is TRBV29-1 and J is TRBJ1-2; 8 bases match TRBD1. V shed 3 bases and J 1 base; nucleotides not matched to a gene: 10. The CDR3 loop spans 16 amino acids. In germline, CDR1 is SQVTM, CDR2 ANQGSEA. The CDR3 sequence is CSVDPTGALFNYGYTF. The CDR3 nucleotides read TGCAGCGTTGATCCGACAGGGGCCCTTTTTAACTATGGCTACACCTTC.

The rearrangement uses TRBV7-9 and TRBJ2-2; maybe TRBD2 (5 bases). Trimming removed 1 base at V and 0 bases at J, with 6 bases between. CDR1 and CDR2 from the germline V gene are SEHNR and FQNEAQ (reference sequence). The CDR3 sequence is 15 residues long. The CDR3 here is CASSLDGANTGELFF. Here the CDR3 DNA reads TGTGCCAGCAGCTTAGACGGGGCGAACACCGGGGAGCTGTTTTTT. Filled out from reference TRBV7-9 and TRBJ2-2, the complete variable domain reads DTGVSQNPRHKITKRGQNVTFRCDPISEHNRLYWYRQTLGQGPEFLTYFQNEAQLEKSRLLSDRFSAERPKGSFSTLEIQRTEQGDSAMYLCASSLDGANTGELFFGEGSRLTVL.

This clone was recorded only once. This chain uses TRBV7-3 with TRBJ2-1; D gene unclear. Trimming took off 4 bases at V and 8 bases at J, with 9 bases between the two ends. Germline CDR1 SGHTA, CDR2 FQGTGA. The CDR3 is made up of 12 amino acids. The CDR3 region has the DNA TGTGCCAGCAGCTCCGGTATGGATGAGCAGTTCTTC. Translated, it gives CASSSGMDEQFF.

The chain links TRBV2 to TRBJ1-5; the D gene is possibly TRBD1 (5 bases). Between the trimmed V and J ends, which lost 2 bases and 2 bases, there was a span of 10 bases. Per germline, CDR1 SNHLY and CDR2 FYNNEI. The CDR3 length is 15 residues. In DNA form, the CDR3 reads TGTGCCAGCAGTGAATTTTTACAGGGCAATCAGCCCCAGCATTTT. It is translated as CASSEFLQGNQPQHF.

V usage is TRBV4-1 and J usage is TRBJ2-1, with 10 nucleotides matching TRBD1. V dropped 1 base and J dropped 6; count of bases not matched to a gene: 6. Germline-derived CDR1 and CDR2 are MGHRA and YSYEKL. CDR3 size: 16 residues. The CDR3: CASSQVGTGVVNEQFF. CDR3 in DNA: TGCGCCAGCAGCCAAGTAGGGACAGGGGTGGTCAATGAGCAGTTCTTC.

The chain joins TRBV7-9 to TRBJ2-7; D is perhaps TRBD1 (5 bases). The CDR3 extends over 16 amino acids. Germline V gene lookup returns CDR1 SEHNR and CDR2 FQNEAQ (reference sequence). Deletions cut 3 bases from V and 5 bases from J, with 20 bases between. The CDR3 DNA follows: TGTGCCAGCAGCTTCAGGGTCACTCTCGGCTGGAACGAGCAGTACTTC. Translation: CASSFRVTLGWNEQYF.

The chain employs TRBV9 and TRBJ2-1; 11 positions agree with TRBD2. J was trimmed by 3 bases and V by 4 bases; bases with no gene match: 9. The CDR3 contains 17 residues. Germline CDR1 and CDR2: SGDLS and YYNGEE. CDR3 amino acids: CASSTPTSGISYNEQFF. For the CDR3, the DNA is TGTGCCAGCAGCACACCGACTAGCGGGATTAGCTACAATGAGCAGTTCTTC.

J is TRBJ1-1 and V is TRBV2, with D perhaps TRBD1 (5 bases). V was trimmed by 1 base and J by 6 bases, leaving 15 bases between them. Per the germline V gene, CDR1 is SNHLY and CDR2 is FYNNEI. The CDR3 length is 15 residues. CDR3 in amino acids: CASSEVPGGRPEAFF. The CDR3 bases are TGTGCCAGCAGTGAAGTCCCGGGGGGGAGGCCTGAAGCTTTCTTT.